Listed below are T cell receptor beta chains from one sample, sequenced in a study of blood T cells in healthy people across ages. TCRdb reprocessed the 5' RACE reads via MiXCR and lists one record per CDR3 protein. The sample records roughly 1,000,000 distinct CDR3 sequences, almost 25% being singletons. The data were also submitted as part of a second study, on T cells of mothers and their children.

The sequenced sample was blood. These receptor sequences come from a girl aged 2 to 10 in good health. Both conserved end residues are part of each CDR3.

J | V | CDR3
TRBJ2-5 | TRBV6-5 | CASSPAGGLGQTQYF
TRBJ2-3 | TRBV7-2 | CASSLDPSSGRGTQYF
TRBJ2-3 | TRBV6-2/TRBV6-3 | CASSKTGTSGRADTQYF
TRBJ1-1 | TRBV4-3 | CASSQARVITEAFF
TRBJ2-2 | TRBV7-6 | CASSFIPTGVTGELFF
TRBJ2-3 | TRBV6-4 | CASSAYGTGASSDTQYF
TRBJ1-3 | TRBV14 | CASSPLPPDRAFGNTIYF
TRBJ1-5 | TRBV4-3 | CASGPGVGQPQHF
TRBJ1-5 | TRBV12-3/TRBV12-4 | CASSGRGGNQPQHF
TRBJ2-3 | TRBV12-3/TRBV12-4 | CASSFGTDAQYF
TRBJ2-2 | TRBV5-6 | CASSLIGGYTGELFF
TRBJ2-1 | TRBV9 | CASSVVLAPSEQFF
TRBJ1-6 | TRBV4-3 | CASSQDYDSYNSPLHF
TRBJ2-3 | TRBV4-1 | CASSESDSYDTDTQYF
TRBJ1-1 | TRBV19 | CASSNRGIMNTEAFF
TRBJ1-4 | TRBV7-9 | CASSLEGIGGTDEKLFF
TRBJ1-4 | TRBV7-9 | CASSSQGSNEKLFF
TRBJ2-5 | TRBV24-1 | CATRGTGATQYF
TRBJ2-5 | TRBV9 | CASSVMDSETQYF
TRBJ2-7 | TRBV20-1 | CSALRTSSTYEQYF
TRBJ1-1 | TRBV3-1 | CASSQDFRLLNTEAFF
NA | TRBV6-2/TRBV6-3 | CASTGTSHEQYF
TRBJ2-1 | TRBV7-9 | CASSVQGGPGSQFF
TRBJ2-1 | TRBV2 | CASSESGGFYNEQFF
TRBJ1-4 | TRBV2 | CASSERGNGKLFF
TRBJ1-5 | TRBV7-9 | CASSSLDGDSNQPQHF
TRBJ2-1 | TRBV7-3 | CASSLSSGEQFF
TRBJ1-4 | TRBV19 | CASSTDGYTNEKLFF
TRBJ2-7 | TRBV11-2 | CASSLTGPPYEQYF
TRBJ2-5 | TRBV5-1 | CASSIRQGQETQYF
TRBJ1-5 | TRBV20-1 | CSAKTGGSNQPQHF
TRBJ1-1 | TRBV6-2/TRBV6-3 | CASILVGMNTEAFF
TRBJ2-7 | TRBV4-2 | CASSQPIDRASYEQYF
TRBJ2-5 | TRBV9 | CASSASTGNVRETQYF
TRBJ2-7 | TRBV15 | CATSREAGQGGYEQYF
TRBJ2-3 | TRBV7-2 | CASSLGLAGDSQYF
TRBJ1-1 | TRBV29-1 | CSVQWGFTEAFF